This entry describes one T cell receptor (beta chain). The data were taken from a study of yellow fever vaccine responses in identical twins. TCRdb used MiXCR to reprocess the RT-PCR reads, holding one entry per CDR3 protein. This sample has around 1,700 distinct CDR3 sequences, with around four fifths found just once. The sample consisted of T cells from blood (PBMCs), unsorted or a sorted subset (not recorded which), taken before or after yellow fever vaccination (not recorded which). The TCR comes from a woman between 18 and 29 years old who received the yellow fever vaccine.

CDR3 sequence: CASSIFRTSGRSGELFF. CDR3 DNA: TGTGCCAGTTCGATCTTTAGGACTAGCGGGAGATCCGGGGAGCTGTTTTTT. This chain joins TRBV11-2 and TRBJ2-2; 13 positions agree with TRBD2. This CDR3 contains 17 residues. With 9 bases clipped from V and 6 bases from J, the junction kept 13 bases outside the gene matches. Germline CDR1 is SGHAT and CDR2 is FQNNGV.